This TCR beta chain was recorded in a study of a mutant IDH1 vaccine in newly diagnosed glioma. Study background: Before enrollment, patients got radiotherapy alone, temozolomide alone, or mostly the combination.

The time point denotes: baseline, week 1 (first vaccination visit). The treatment was: pre-vaccination baseline after standard-of-care therapy. The donor cohort comprised cases of new WHO grade 3 or 4 IDH1-mutant, ATRX-lost astrocytoma. About this clone itself: What it binds is not known.

Using immunoSEQ multiplex PCR, the repertoire was profiled, and TCRdb retains in-frame clones only, with some absent. Altogether around 64,000 clones are present, around 88% being singletons, with the ten largest covering under 6%. The study's findings and limits: With respect to changes in top peripheral T cell clonotypes, pseudoprogression seemed unrelated. Immune responses induced by vaccination arose in around 93% of the patients.

The CDR3 contains 13 residues. Germline CDR1 and CDR2: SGHRS and YFSETQ. Unmatched junction bases numbered 3, after V lost 2 bases and J lost 7 bases. Sequenced material: peripheral blood mononuclear cells (PBMCs), taken from a glioma patient treated with radiotherapy, temozolomide or both. The genes are TRBV5-1 and TRBJ1-2, with 9 positions matching TRBD1. This TCR was recovered from a woman between 18 and 29 years old with glioma. Some clones in this sample may be carry-over from other donors' samples. In nucleotides, the CDR3 is TGCGCCAGCAGCTTAGTGACAGGGGGTGGCTACACCTTC. Protein: CASSLVTGGGYTF.